The source of this T cell receptor beta chain is a study of T-cell memory formation after mild COVID-19. The CDR3 is 14 residues long. Per germline, CDR1 MNHEY and CDR2 SVGEGT. The V end lost 8 bases, the J end lost 6 bases, and 20 bases lay between the germline ends. TCRdb re-called the 5' RACE reads through MiXCR, storing one row per CDR3 protein. The table includes some 120,000 distinct CDR3 sequences, over 15% detected once. Sequences were obtained from PBMCs or a T cell subset sorted from them (not recorded which). The receptor's source is a man younger than 30 who had mild COVID-19 (a few samples of this study predate the infection). Cell type and time point are not known. The genes are TRBV6-2 or TRBV6-3 and TRBJ2-7; D might be TRBD1 (7 bases). DNA of the CDR3: TGTGCCAGCCTAGGAGGGGGCCCTCCTGGCGAGCAGTACTTC. It encodes CASLGGGPPGEQYF.